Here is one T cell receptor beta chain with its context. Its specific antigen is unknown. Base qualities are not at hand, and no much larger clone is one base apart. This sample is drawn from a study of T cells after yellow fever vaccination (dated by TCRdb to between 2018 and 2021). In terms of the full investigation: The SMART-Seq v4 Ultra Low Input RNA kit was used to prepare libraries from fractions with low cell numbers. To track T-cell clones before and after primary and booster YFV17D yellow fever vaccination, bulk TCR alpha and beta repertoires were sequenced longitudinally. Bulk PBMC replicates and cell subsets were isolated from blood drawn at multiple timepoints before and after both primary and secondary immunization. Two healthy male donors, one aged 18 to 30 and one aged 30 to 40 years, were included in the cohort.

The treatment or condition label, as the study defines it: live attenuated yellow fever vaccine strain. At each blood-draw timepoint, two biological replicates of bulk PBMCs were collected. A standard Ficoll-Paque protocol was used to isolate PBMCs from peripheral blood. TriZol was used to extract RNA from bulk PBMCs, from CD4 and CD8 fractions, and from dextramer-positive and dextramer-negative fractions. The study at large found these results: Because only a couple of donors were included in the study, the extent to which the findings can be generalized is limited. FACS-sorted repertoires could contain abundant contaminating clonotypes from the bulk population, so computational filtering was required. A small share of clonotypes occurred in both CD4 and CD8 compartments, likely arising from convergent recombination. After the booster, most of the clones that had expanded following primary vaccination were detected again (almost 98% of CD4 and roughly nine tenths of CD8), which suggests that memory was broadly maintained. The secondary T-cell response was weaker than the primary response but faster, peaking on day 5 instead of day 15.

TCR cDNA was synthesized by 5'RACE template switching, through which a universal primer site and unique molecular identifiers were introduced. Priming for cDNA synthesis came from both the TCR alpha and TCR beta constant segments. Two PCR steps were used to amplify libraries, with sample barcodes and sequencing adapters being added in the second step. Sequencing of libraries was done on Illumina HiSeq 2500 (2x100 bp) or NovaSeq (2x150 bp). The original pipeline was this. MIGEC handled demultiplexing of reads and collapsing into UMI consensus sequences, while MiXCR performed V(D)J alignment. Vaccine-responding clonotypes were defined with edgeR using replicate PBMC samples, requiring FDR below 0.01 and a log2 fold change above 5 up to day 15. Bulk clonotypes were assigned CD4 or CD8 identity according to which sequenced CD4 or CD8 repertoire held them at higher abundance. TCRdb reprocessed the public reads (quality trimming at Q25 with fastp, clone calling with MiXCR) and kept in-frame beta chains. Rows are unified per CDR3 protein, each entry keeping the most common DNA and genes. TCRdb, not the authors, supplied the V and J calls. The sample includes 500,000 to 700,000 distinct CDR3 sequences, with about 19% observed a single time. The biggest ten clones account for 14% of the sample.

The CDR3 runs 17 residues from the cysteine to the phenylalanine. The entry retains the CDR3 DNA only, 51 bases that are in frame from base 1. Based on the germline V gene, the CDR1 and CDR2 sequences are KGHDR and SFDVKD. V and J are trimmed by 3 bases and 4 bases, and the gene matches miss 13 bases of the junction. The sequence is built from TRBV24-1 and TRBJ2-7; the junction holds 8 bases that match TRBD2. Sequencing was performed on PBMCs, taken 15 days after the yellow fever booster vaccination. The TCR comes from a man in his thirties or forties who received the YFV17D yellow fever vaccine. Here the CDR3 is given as CATSDAPGTSERYEQYF. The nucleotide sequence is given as TGTGCCACCAGTGATGCCCCCGGGACTAGTGAACGGTACGAGCAGTACTTC.